Reported below is one TCR beta chain. The antigen is undetermined. One junction end does not reproduce the germline sequence, and a read error may be involved. As handled by the study authors: Filtering differed since immunoSEQ provided only junctions, with no quality scores. Assay used: immunoSEQ multiplex PCR; TCRdb lists only in-frame clones, some missing. V and J calls and clone size are copied from that table; D and trimming were computed from the DNA. The top ten clones hold under 0.8% of a sample with about 990,000 clones, roughly 74% of them seen once. Germline lookup yields CDR1 SGHTS and CDR2 YDEGEE. The CDR3 covers 10 residues. This record belongs to a study of shared clonotypes between healthy human individuals. Study background: Donors consisted of two women and three men between 18 and 49.

General observations from the study: Across subsets, estimated richness was generally greater for naive than for memory populations.

Sequencing was done on a sample of memory CD4+ T cells from PBMCs. Specified subset: CD45RA-negative fraction. The chain uses TRBV5-8 and TRBJ2-3, with D perhaps TRBD2 (5 bases). The receptor's source is a young man in good health. Some clones in this sample may be carry-over from other donors' samples. The CDR3 DNA reads as TGTGCCAGCAGCCCGACCGGGGTCCGTTTT. This encodes CASSPTGVRF.